The 18 T cell receptor beta chains presented below share a single source sample, sequenced in a study of T cell responses to AZD1222 COVID-19 vaccine. Clones were sequenced by immunoSEQ multiplex PCR, and TCRdb holds only the in-frame ones, with some missing. Of 150,000 to 200,000 clones in the sample, 92% were seen once. This sample comprised peripheral blood, obtained 28 days after the second AZD1222 dose. Every receptor here comes from an adult who received the AZD1222 COVID-19 vaccine.

V is TRBV6-5 and J is TRBJ1-5; D gene unclear. Germline CDR1 reads MNHEY; CDR2 reads SVGAGI. The V end was cut by 2 bases, the J end by 5 bases, with 7 bases between. The CDR3 has 13 amino acids. The CDR3 here is CASSYAQDQPQHF. CDR3 DNA sequence: TGTGCCAGCAGTTACGCCCAAGATCAGCCCCAGCATTTT.

V and J are TRBV18 and TRBJ2-3, with unresolved D. Trimming shortened V by 1 base and J by 4 bases, and 9 bases separated the two germline ends. The CDR3 is 14 amino acids. The germline CDR1 and CDR2 sequences are KGHSH and LQKENI. The DNA for the CDR3 is TGTGCCAGCTCACCACGGACCCTGGCAGATACGCAGTATTTT. It specifies CASSPRTLADTQYF.

V usage is TRBV4-1 and J usage is TRBJ1-5; maybe TRBD1 (6 bases). V was cut by 3 bases and J by 5 bases, with 23 bases left in between. Germline-derived CDR1 and CDR2 are MGHRA and YSYEKL. The CDR3 length is 18 residues. The CDR3: CASSQDFGPGAFYQPQHF. The CDR3 DNA sequence: TGCGCCAGCAGCCAGGATTTCGGCCCGGGGGCGTTTTATCAGCCCCAGCATTTT.

V gene TRBV6-2 or TRBV6-3 combines with J gene TRBJ2-5, with TRBD2 matching over 7 bases. CDR1 MNHEY and CDR2 SVGEGT come from the germline V gene. The length of the CDR3 is 16 residues. V lost 6 bases to trimming and J lost 3 bases; unmatched junction nucleotides: 13. In DNA, the CDR3 is TGTGCCAGCAGCTCTGGACTAGGGAAGGGTAAAGAGACCCAGTACTTC. This sequence encodes CASSSGLGKGKETQYF.

V usage is TRBV6-2 or TRBV6-3 and J usage is TRBJ2-2; D is unclear. CDR3 length: 15 residues. V shed 1 base and J shed 5 bases, with 11 bases lying between them. The germline V gene has CDR1 MNHEY and CDR2 SVGEGT. The CDR3 coding sequence is TGTGCCAGCAGTTACTTGACGGCGGAGACCGGGGAGCTGTTTTTT. Its protein product is CASSYLTAETGELFF.

The gene calls are TRBV5-8 and TRBJ1-2; 7 bases align to TRBD1. The trim removed 4 bases at V and 7 bases at J, leaving 4 bases unmatched. This CDR3 spans 12 amino acids. The germline gives CDR1 SGHTS, CDR2 YDEGEE. The CDR3 loop reads CASSIQGSGYTF. CDR3 sequence (DNA): TGTGCCAGCAGCATACAGGGGAGTGGCTACACCTTC.

This sequence joins TRBV5-1 and TRBJ1-1, with TRBD1 as a possible D gene (5 bases). This CDR3 has 13 amino acids. Looked up from germline, CDR1 is SGHRS and CDR2 is YFSETQ. Trimming took off 6 bases at V and 5 bases at J, with 14 bases between the two ends. The DNA of the CDR3 is TGCGCCAGCACCTCCCGGGGGGGGACTGAAGCTTTCTTT. Protein: CASTSRGGTEAFF.

This clone occurred once. V is TRBV3-1 (or the pseudogene TRBV3-2) and J is TRBJ2-7, with D possibly being TRBD1 or TRBD2 (6 bases each). The CDR3 extends over 15 amino acids. CDR1 is LGHDT and CDR2 is YNNKEL in the germline V gene (reference sequence). V lost 4 bases to trimming and J lost 5 bases, with 18 bases between them. The CDR3 reads CASSPAGRGAHEQYF. The CDR3 nucleotides are TGTGCCAGCAGCCCAGCGGGCAGGGGAGCCCACGAGCAGTACTTC.

This rearrangement joins TRBV5-1 to TRBJ2-1; 10 nucleotides agree with TRBD2. The V gene's germline CDR1 is SGHRS and CDR2 YFSETQ. CDR3 length: 14 amino acids. V gave up 2 bases and J gave up 7 bases; unmatched junction bases: 3. The CDR3: CASSLLAGSNEQFF. The CDR3 DNA follows: TGCGCCAGCAGCTTACTAGCGGGGAGTAATGAGCAGTTCTTC.

The chain uses TRBV27 and TRBJ1-4; D call uncertain. This CDR3 comprises 16 residues. Per the germline V gene, CDR1 is MNHEY and CDR2 is SMNVEV (reference sequence). Trimming stripped 6 bases from V and 2 bases from J, with 16 bases between. CDR3 amino acids: CASSPGPQPTNEKLFF. CDR3 nucleotides: TGTGCCAGCAGCCCGGGTCCCCAACCGACTAATGAAAAACTGTTTTTT.

The rearrangement uses TRBV5-1 and TRBJ1-1; D is ambiguous. There are 15 residues in the CDR3. Germline V gene data show CDR1 as SGHRS and CDR2 as YFSETQ. Between the trimmed V and J ends, which lost 1 base and 5 bases, there was a span of 15 bases. The CDR3 DNA is TGCGCCAGCAGCTTGTTAGCCGGCCCAGGAACTGAAGCTTTCTTT. It is translated as CASSLLAGPGTEAFF.

The chain couples TRBV2 to TRBJ2-2; TRBD1 agrees at 7 bases. Germline-derived CDR1 and CDR2 are SNHLY and FYNNEI. After removal of 5 bases from V and 0 bases from J, the junction contained 6 bases not matched to a gene. The CDR3 loop spans 16 amino acids. The CDR3 loop is CASSPDRPTNTGELFF. The CDR3 DNA sequence: TGTGCCAGCAGTCCGGACAGGCCGACGAACACCGGGGAGCTGTTTTTT.

The genes are TRBV20-1 and TRBJ2-2, with D possibly matching TRBD2 (5 bases). Germline-derived CDR1 and CDR2 are DFQATT and SNEGSKA (reference sequence). The CDR3 runs to 11 residues. V shed 3 bases and J shed 8 bases, with 7 bases lying between them. For the CDR3, the DNA is TGCAGTGCTAGCCGGAGGGGGGAGCTGTTTTTT. As protein: CSASRRGELFF.

Concerning this clone itself: At one boundary the junction diverges from the germline segment, which might be a read error. This chain uses TRBV5-1 with TRBJ1-6; possible D gene TRBD1, 5 bases. This CDR3 has 15 amino acids. Germline loops: CDR1 SGHRS, CDR2 YFSETQ. The CDR3 sequence: CASTLGGGGNSPLHF. The CDR3 bases are TGCGCCAGCACCTTGGGGGGGGGTGGAAATTCACCCCTCCACTTT. The whole variable domain, remainder taken from reference TRBV5-1 and TRBJ1-6, is KAGVTQTPRYLIKTRGQQVTLSCSPISGHRSVSWYQQTPGQGLQFLFEYFSETQRNKGNFPGRFSGRQFSNSRSEMNVSTLELGDSALYLCASTLGGGGNSPLHFGNGTRLTVT.

J is TRBJ1-6 and V is TRBV10-3; D not resolved. With 3 bases removed from V and 5 bases from J, the gap between germline ends came to 11 bases. This CDR3 has 15 amino acids. Germline CDR1 reads ENHRY; CDR2 reads SYGVKD. CDR3 sequence (DNA): TGTGCCATCAGTGAAAGTCGACCGGATAATTCACCCCTCCACTTT. Translating gives CAISESRPDNSPLHF.

The CDR3 region is CASRGLPQETQYF. DNA for the CDR3: TGCGCCAGCAGAGGACTACCCCAAGAGACCCAGTACTTC. V and J are TRBV5-1 and TRBJ2-5, with D tentatively TRBD2 (6 bases). Germline values: CDR1 SGHRS, CDR2 YFSETQ. Trimming took off 5 bases at V and 1 base at J, with 9 bases between the two ends. This CDR3 is built from 13 residues.

The rearrangement joins TRBV11-2 to TRBJ2-7; no firm D call. Trimming stripped 5 bases from V and 4 bases from J, with 15 bases between. Germline lookup yields CDR1 SGHAT and CDR2 FQNNGV. The CDR3 totals 14 residues. CDR3 sequence: CASSPRTSRYEQYF. The CDR3 DNA follows: TGTGCCAGCAGCCCTCGGACCTCGAGGTACGAGCAGTACTTC.

The gene calls are TRBV3-1 (or the pseudogene TRBV3-2) and TRBJ1-2, with D maybe TRBD1 (6 bases). This CDR3 has 13 amino acids. Per the germline V gene, CDR1 is LGHDT and CDR2 is YNNKEL (reference sequence). V lost 5 bases to trimming and J lost 3 bases, with 10 bases between them. The DNA of the CDR3 is TGTGCCAGCAGCACCCGGACAGACTATGGCTACACCTTC. Translating it yields CASSTRTDYGYTF.